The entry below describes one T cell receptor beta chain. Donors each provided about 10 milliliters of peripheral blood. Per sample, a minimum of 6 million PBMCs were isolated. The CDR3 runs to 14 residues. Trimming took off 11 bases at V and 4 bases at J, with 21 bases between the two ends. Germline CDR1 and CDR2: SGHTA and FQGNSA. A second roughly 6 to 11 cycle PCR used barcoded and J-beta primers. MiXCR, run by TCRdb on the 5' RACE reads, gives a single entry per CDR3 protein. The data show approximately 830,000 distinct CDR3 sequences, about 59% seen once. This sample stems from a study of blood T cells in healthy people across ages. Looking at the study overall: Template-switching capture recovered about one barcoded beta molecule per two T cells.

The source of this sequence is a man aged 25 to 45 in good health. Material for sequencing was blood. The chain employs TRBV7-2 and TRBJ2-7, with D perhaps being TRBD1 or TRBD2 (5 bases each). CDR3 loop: CASNPSGWGYEQYF. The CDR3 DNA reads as TGTGCCTCCAACCCCTCCGGATGGGGGTACGAGCAGTACTTC.